A single T cell receptor (beta chain) is shown here with its context. The antigen is undetermined. The data were taken from a study of T cells expressing NK-cell markers. Across the whole study: With respect to HCMV, seven of the eight sequenced donors were seropositive, and one was seronegative. Notes on the study in general: Once again these clonotypes came out on top in the CD3+CD56-NKG2C+ fraction of four donors.

TCRdb re-called the 5' RACE reads; every CDR3 protein appears as one record, without DNA. The listing contains about 410,000 distinct CDR3 sequences. The CDR3 is made up of 14 amino acids. The germline CDR1 and CDR2 sequences are SGHRS and YFSETQ. The sequenced material came from blood T cells: a sorted CD56 or NKG2C T cell subset, CD4+ or CD8+ T cells, or bulk PBMC T cells (not recorded which). This clonotype was sampled from a woman aged 45-59 years in good health. The rearrangement uses TRBV5-1 and TRBJ1-4; checking the TCRdb D call of TRBD1 is not possible without DNA. The CDR3 loop reads CASSFPDQGEKLFF.